This T cell receptor beta chain was captured by sequencing in a study of blood T cell repertoires in COVID-19 (dated by TCRdb to the early 2020s). In terms of the full investigation: Samples from collaborators originated in the United States, Italy and Spain and spanned both the acute and convalescent phases of COVID-19. A de-identified subject ID, COVID-19 status, age in years and sex were almost always included in the sample metadata. The samples were drawn from the first 160 participants of the ongoing ImmuneRACE study and from over a thousand subjects provided by 6 global collaborators. Where HLA class I and class II types were available, the types were taken from metadata supplied by the sample provider, not from assay-based typing. The material from the prospective study consisted of cDNA or gDNA derived from T cells, B-cell-depleted T cells, or PBMCs. Deeply sampled blood TCRbeta repertoires from subjects exposed to, actively infected with, or recovered from COVID-19 were included in the dataset. A freely available public database, intended as a resource for researchers studying the immune response to SARS-CoV-2, is where the repertoires were released.

What the work shows at the level of the full study, not this receptor alone: The quantity of clinical and demographic metadata differed by source and by participant and was supplied without curation.

Turning to this clone: Its cognate antigen has yet to be identified. Per-nucleotide qualities are absent, and no much larger clonotype sits a single base away.

The immunoSEQ Assay, a bias-controlled multiplex PCR, was used to amplify TCRbeta CDR3 regions from genomic DNA. On the study's bioinformatics: The number of nucleated cells in each sample was estimated by amplification of reference gene primers within the assay. To quantify the absolute abundance of each unique TCRbeta CDR3 rearrangement, sequence reads were collapsed and filtered. Productive Simpson clonality was computed per sample as the square root of Simpson's diversity index over productive rearrangements. TCRdb provides this immuneACCESS table in a form limited to in-frame rearrangements. Some clones are lacking; in checked studies, under half of them reflect an unresolved V gene, and why the rest are absent is not known. V, J and clone size were drawn from that table, and D and trimming were deduced from the DNA. In this sample the table shows more than 95,000 clones, about 94% of which occur a single time. The ten top clones hold roughly 2% of the sample.

At one collaborating source in Seattle, patients were enrolled during active infection and were followed longitudinally through the course of disease. Collaborating institutions collected whole blood in K2EDTA tubes following their own protocols. Collaborator samples were shipped for TCRbeta analysis as frozen whole blood, isolated PBMCs, or DNA extracted from either sample type. What was sequenced was peripheral blood. This clonotype was sampled from a man aged 50 to 60 with COVID-19, enrolled during active disease.

The CDR3 reads as follows: CASSLVLAGVTGELFF. The DNA is TGTGCCAGCAGCTTGGTCCTAGCGGGAGTAACCGGGGAGCTGTTTTTT. Recombination connected TRBV5-4 to TRBJ2-2, with 10 bases matching TRBD2. V and J are trimmed by 0 bases and 5 bases, and the gene matches miss 4 bases of the junction. The CDR3 starts with the cysteine, ends with the phenylalanine, and has 16 residues. Just CDR3 DNA is preserved here, 48 bases in frame from base 1. CDR1 and CDR2 were assigned from the germline V gene (reference sequence) as SGHNT and YYREEE.